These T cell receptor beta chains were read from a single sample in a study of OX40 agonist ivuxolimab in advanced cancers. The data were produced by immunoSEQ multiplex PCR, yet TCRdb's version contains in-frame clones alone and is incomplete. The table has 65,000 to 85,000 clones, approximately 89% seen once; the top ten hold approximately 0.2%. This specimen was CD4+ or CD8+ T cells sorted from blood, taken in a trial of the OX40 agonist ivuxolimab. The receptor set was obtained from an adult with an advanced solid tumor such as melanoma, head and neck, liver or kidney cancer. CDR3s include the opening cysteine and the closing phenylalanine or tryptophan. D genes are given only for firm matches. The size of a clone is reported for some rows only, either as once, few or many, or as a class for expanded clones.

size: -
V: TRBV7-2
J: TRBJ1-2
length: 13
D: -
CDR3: CASSSPPGLHGTF
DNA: TGTGCCAGCAGCTCACCACCGGGACTCCATGGCACCTTC

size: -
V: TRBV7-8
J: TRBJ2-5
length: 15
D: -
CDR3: CASSMEGQLQETQYF
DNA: TGTGCCAGCAGCATGGAGGGACAACTCCAAGAGACCCAGTACTTC

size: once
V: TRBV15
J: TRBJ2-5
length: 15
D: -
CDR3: CATSRGTLIEETQYF
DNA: TGTGCCACCAGCAGAGGGACACTGATCGAAGAGACCCAGTACTTC

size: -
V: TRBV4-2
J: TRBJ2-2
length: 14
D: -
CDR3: CASSQDRRTGELFF
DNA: TGTGCCAGCAGCCAAGACCGCAGGACCGGGGAGCTGTTTTTT

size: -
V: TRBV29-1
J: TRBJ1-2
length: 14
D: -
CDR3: CSVTGTELSYGYTF
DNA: TGCAGCGTCACCGGGACGGAGCTATCCTATGGCTACACCTTC

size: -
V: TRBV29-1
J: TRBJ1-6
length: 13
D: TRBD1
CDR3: CSVKDRVDSPLHF
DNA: TGCAGCGTTAAGGACAGGGTGGATTCACCCCTCCACTTT

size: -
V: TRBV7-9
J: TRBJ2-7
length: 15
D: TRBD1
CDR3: CASSSNRDRADEQYF
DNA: TGTGCCAGCAGCTCGAACCGGGACAGGGCCGACGAGCAGTACTTC

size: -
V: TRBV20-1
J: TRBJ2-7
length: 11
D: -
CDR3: CSAHGGGEQYF
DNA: TGCAGTGCACACGGAGGCGGCGAGCAGTACTTC

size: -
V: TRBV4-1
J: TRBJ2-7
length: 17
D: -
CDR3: CASSQEWSKAYLYEQYF
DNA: TGCGCCAGCAGCCAAGAATGGTCAAAGGCTTATCTTTACGAGCAGTACTTC

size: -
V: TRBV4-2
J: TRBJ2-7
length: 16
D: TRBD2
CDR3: CASRPGLAGDNYEQYF
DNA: TGTGCCAGCAGGCCCGGACTAGCGGGGGACAACTACGAGCAGTACTTC

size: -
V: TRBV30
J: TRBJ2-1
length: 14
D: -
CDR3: CAWSSGAGFNEQFF
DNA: TGTGCCTGGAGTTCTGGCGCGGGATTCAATGAGCAGTTCTTC

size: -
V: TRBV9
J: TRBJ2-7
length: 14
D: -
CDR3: CASSVAEGSYEQYF
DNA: TGTGCCAGCAGCGTAGCTGAGGGCTCCTACGAGCAGTACTTC

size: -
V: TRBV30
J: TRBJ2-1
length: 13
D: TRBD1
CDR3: CAWRDRGDNEQFF
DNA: TGTGCCTGGCGGGACAGGGGTGACAATGAGCAGTTCTTC

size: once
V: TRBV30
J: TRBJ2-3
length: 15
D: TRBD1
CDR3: CAWRTGTVGSDTQYF
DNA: TGTGCCTGGAGGACCGGGACAGTGGGGTCAGATACGCAGTATTTT

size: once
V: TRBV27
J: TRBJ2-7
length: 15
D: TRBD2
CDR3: CASSSRAGEGREQYF
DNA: TGTGCCAGCAGCTCGAGGGCGGGAGAAGGGCGCGAGCAGTACTTC

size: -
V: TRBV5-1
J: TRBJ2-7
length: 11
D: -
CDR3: CASSLGYEQYF
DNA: TGCGCCAGCAGCTTAGGCTACGAGCAGTACTTC

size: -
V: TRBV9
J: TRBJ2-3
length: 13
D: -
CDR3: CASNYRGTDTQYF
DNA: TGTGCCAGCAACTACAGGGGCACAGATACGCAGTATTTT